These 21 T cell receptor beta chains came from one sample sequenced in a study of regulatory T cells in long-lasting Graves disease. Both iRepertoire HTBI primers and Arm-PCR of CDR3 regions were used to build the TCR beta libraries. TCRdb processed the multiplex PCR reads anew with MiXCR; each CDR3 protein has one entry. The sample consists of a few hundred thousand distinct CDR3 sequences, 23% of them appearing once. Time point here: persistent/refractory GD, antithyroid drugs over 5 years with positive TRAb. With RNA extracted from PBMCs as input, the TCR library was made. The source material was peripheral blood mononuclear cells (PBMCs), sampled when the disease was refractory, from a patient treated with antithyroid drugs. These receptors came from a female donor with Graves disease.

This chain uses TRBV20-1 with TRBJ2-7; 15 bases match TRBD2. The CDR3 is made up of 16 amino acids. CDR1 is DFQATT, CDR2 SNEGSKA, per germline (reference sequence). The ends lost 8 bases at V and 3 bases at J; junction bases unmatched: 11. The CDR3 loop is CSQTGGTSGRIYEQYF. The CDR3 DNA is TGCAGTCAAACGGGGGGGACTAGCGGGAGGATCTACGAGCAGTACTTC.

This clonotype was counted a few times. The chain has TRBV20-1 and TRBJ2-7; 7 bases map to TRBD2. CDR1 and CDR2 (germline): DFQATT, SNEGSKA (reference sequence). The junction had 10 bases not matched to a gene; V was cut back by 6 bases and J by 2 bases. This CDR3 spans 14 amino acids. The chain's CDR3 is CSAGGTGATYEQYF. In nucleotides, the CDR3 is TGCAGTGCCGGGGGGACGGGAGCCACCTACGAGCAGTACTTC.

The chain is built from TRBV7-9 and TRBJ2-4; 7 bases map to TRBD2. The CDR3 has 16 residues. From germline, CDR1 is SEHNR and CDR2 FQNEAQ (reference sequence). The V segment lost 2 bases and the J segment 0 bases; nucleotides outside the gene matches: 4. DNA of the CDR3: TGTGCCAGCAGCTTATCTAGCGGTCTAGCCAAAAACATTCAGTACTTC. It encodes CASSLSSGLAKNIQYF.

V usage is TRBV3-1 and J usage is TRBJ2-1; 7 bases are shared with TRBD2. The CDR3 sequence is 15 residues long. V lost 1 base and J lost 4; bases outside the gene matches: 4. Germline values: CDR1 LGHDT, CDR2 YNNKEL (reference sequence). In nucleotides, the CDR3 is TGTGCCAGCAGCCAAGGGGAGCGGGGTTACAATGAGCAGTTCTTC. Its protein is CASSQGERGYNEQFF.

Comment on this clonotype: Just one base apart from a much larger clone, this may be a read error. The J gene is TRBJ1-4, the V gene TRBV7-2, with a weak D call TRBD1 (6 bases). V was trimmed by 5 bases and J by 5 bases, leaving 15 bases between them. Germline values: CDR1 SGHTA, CDR2 FQGNSA. The CDR3 has 15 amino acids. The CDR3 nucleotides read TGTGCCAGCAGCCGCCAGACAAGGGGGAATGAAAAACTGTTTTTT. It is translated as CASSRQTRGNEKLFF. Filled out from reference TRBV7-2 and TRBJ1-4, the complete variable domain reads GAGVSQSPSNKVTEKGKDVELRCDPISGHTALYWYRQSLGQGLEFLIYFQGNSAPDKSGLPSDRFSAERTGGSVSTLTIQRTQQEDSAVYLCASSRQTRGNEKLFFGSGTQLSVL.

This chain uses TRBV3-1 with TRBJ2-7, with unresolved D. The germline gives CDR1 LGHDT, CDR2 YNNKEL (reference sequence). The CDR3 is 14 residues long. V shed 0 bases and J shed 2 bases, with 8 bases lying between them. CDR3 in amino acids: CASSQDYAAYEQYF. The CDR3 coding sequence is TGTGCCAGCAGCCAAGATTACGCGGCCTACGAGCAGTACTTC.

This clonotype was counted between two and nine times. This chain uses TRBV5-1 with TRBJ2-7, with 7 positions matching TRBD2. The germline V gene encodes CDR1 SGHRS and CDR2 YFSETQ. Trimming cost V 0 bases and J 3 bases; bases outside gene matches: 3. CDR3 length: 14 residues. CDR3 in DNA: TGCGCCAGCAGCTTGGCTCCGGGAGGCTACGAGCAGTACTTC. Its translation: CASSLAPGGYEQYF.

This clonotype was observed a few times. This chain links TRBV25-1 with TRBJ2-4; TRBD1 matches at 8 bases. With 2 bases clipped from V and 0 bases from J, the junction kept 15 bases outside the gene matches. The CDR3 has 20 residues. Germline values: CDR1 MGHDK, CDR2 SYGVNS. The CDR3 coding sequence is TGTGCCAGCAGTGAAAAGACAGGGGATTTTTTCGGTCGAGCCAAAAACATTCAGTACTTC. The encoded protein is CASSEKTGDFFGRAKNIQYF.

The chain has TRBV29-1 and TRBJ2-5, with 7 nucleotides matching TRBD2. Germline CDR1 and CDR2: SQVTM and ANQGSEA. Unmatched junction bases numbered 6, after V lost 6 bases and J lost 5 bases. This CDR3 contains 12 residues. The CDR3: CSVATSTETQYF. The CDR3 DNA reads as TGCAGCGTCGCGACTAGCACGGAGACCCAGTACTTC.

Only a few counts were recorded for this clonotype. This chain uses TRBV19 with TRBJ1-1; D may be TRBD1 (6 bases). The CDR3 has 14 residues. CDR1 is LNHDA and CDR2 is SQIVND in the germline V gene (reference sequence). With 4 bases removed from V and 0 bases from J, the gap between germline ends came to 9 bases. The CDR3 DNA reads TGTGCCAGTAGTACCGGGACACTGAACACTGAAGCTTTCTTT. Translating gives CASSTGTLNTEAFF.

The genes are TRBV2 and TRBJ2-2; D gene uncertain. Trimming removed 4 bases at V and 3 bases at J, with 9 bases between. CDR1 and CDR2 (germline): SNHLY, FYNNEI. The CDR3 is 14 amino acids. Here the CDR3 reads CASSGTADTGELFF. In DNA, the CDR3 is TGTGCCAGCAGTGGTACGGCCGACACCGGGGAGCTGTTTTTT.

The table lists this clonotype with many counts. This rearrangement joins TRBV2 to TRBJ2-7; 7 bases align to TRBD1. The length of the CDR3 is 14 residues. Trimming cost V 3 bases and J 3 bases; bases outside gene matches: 5. Per germline, CDR1 SNHLY and CDR2 FYNNEI. The CDR3 here is CASSDYRGNYEQYF. The CDR3 coding sequence is TGTGCCAGCAGTGACTACAGGGGCAACTACGAGCAGTACTTC.

This clonotype was recorded many times. The V gene is TRBV6-1, the J gene TRBJ1-4; D may be TRBD1 (6 bases). This CDR3 is 15 amino acids long. Germline assignment: CDR1 MNHNS and CDR2 SASEGT. Trimming pared 5 bases from V and 5 bases from J, leaving 15 bases between. The chain's CDR3 is CASSTGTGFNEKLFF. The CDR3 coding sequence is TGTGCCAGCAGTACCGGAACAGGGTTCAATGAAAAACTGTTTTTT.

This rearrangement joins TRBV7-2 to TRBJ1-5, with D unclear. CDR1 is SGHTA and CDR2 is FQGNSA in the germline V gene. This CDR3 region has 15 residues. Trimming removed 0 bases from V and 4 bases from J, with 10 bases in between. The CDR3 DNA follows: TGTGCCAGCAGCTTAGCCTTTTCGGGAAATCAGCCCCAGCATTTT. Translation gives CASSLAFSGNQPQHF.

In its sample, this clonotype was seen a few times. As DNA, the CDR3 is TGTGCCAGCAGTGCACAGGGGGTTAGCAATCAGCCCCAGCATTTT. This encodes CASSAQGVSNQPQHF. J is TRBJ1-5 and V is TRBV6-1, with 8 bases lining up with TRBD1. Germline V lookup: CDR1 MNHNS, CDR2 SASEGT. The CDR3 has 15 amino acids. J was trimmed by 0 bases and V by 4 bases; bases with no gene match: 2.

The table lists this clonotype with a few counts. The chain uses TRBV10-3 and TRBJ2-7, with TRBD1 as a possible D gene (6 bases). Between the trimmed V and J ends, which lost 0 bases and 6 bases, there was a span of 9 bases. There are 13 residues in the CDR3. CDR1 ENHRY and CDR2 SYGVKD come from the germline V gene. The CDR3 loop is CAISESRGGEQYF. The DNA of the CDR3 is TGTGCCATCAGTGAGTCGAGAGGGGGCGAGCAGTACTTC.

This clonotype was found many times. The V call is TRBV2, the J call TRBJ1-2; 10 bases map to TRBD1. The J segment lost 7 bases and the V segment lost 6 bases, leaving 11 bases of the junction unmatched. The CDR3 length is 15 residues. The germline CDR1 and CDR2 sequences are SNHLY and FYNNEI. This CDR3 is CASRLDRGNLSGYTF. In DNA, the CDR3 is TGTGCCAGCAGACTGGACAGGGGGAACCTTTCTGGCTACACCTTC. The full variable domain, with the rest looked up from reference TRBV2 and TRBJ1-2, is EPEVTQTPSHQVTQMGQEVILRCVPISNHLYFYWYRQILGQKVEFLVSFYNNEISEKSEIFDDQFSVERPDGSNFTLKIRSTKLEDSAMYFCASRLDRGNLSGYTFGSGTRLTVV.

V is TRBV27 and J is TRBJ2-5; TRBD2 aligns across 11 bases. The V gene end was trimmed by 5 bases and the J gene end by 6 bases; junction bases not matched to a gene: 14. CDR3 length: 17 amino acids. Per the germline V gene, CDR1 is MNHEY and CDR2 is SMNVEV (reference sequence). CDR3 loop: CASSPRYGSGRGKTQYF. CDR3 in DNA: TGTGCCAGCAGTCCAAGATACGGTAGCGGGAGGGGAAAGACCCAGTACTTC.

The rearrangement joins TRBV3-1 to TRBJ2-2; D is possibly TRBD1 (5 bases). The V end lost 3 bases, the J end lost 4 bases, and 12 bases lay between the germline ends. Germline loops: CDR1 LGHDT, CDR2 YNNKEL (reference sequence). CDR3 length: 15 amino acids. CDR3 in amino acids: CASSHWGSRTGELFF. CDR3 DNA: TGTGCCAGCAGCCATTGGGGCAGTCGCACCGGGGAGCTGTTTTTT.

This clonotype was counted ten times or more. The chain links TRBV2 to TRBJ1-1; maybe TRBD1 (5 bases). V lost 5 bases to trimming and J lost 4 bases, with 14 bases between them. The CDR3 is made up of 14 amino acids. Germline-derived CDR1 and CDR2 are SNHLY and FYNNEI. Written as DNA, the CDR3 is TGTGCCAGCAGTCGGGACCTAACGGGCACTGAAGCTTTCTTT. This sequence encodes CASSRDLTGTEAFF. Supplemented by reference TRBV2 and TRBJ1-1, the full variable domain reads EPEVTQTPSHQVTQMGQEVILRCVPISNHLYFYWYRQILGQKVEFLVSFYNNEISEKSEIFDDQFSVERPDGSNFTLKIRSTKLEDSAMYFCASSRDLTGTEAFFGQGTRLTVV.

The V call is TRBV2, the J call TRBJ2-1, with D unclear. This CDR3 spans 15 amino acids. V lost 1 base and J lost 2, with 9 bases in between. The germline V gene encodes CDR1 SNHLY and CDR2 FYNNEI. This chain's CDR3 is CASSEDGITYNEQFF. The CDR3 region has the DNA TGTGCCAGCAGTGAAGACGGAATCACCTACAATGAGCAGTTCTTC.